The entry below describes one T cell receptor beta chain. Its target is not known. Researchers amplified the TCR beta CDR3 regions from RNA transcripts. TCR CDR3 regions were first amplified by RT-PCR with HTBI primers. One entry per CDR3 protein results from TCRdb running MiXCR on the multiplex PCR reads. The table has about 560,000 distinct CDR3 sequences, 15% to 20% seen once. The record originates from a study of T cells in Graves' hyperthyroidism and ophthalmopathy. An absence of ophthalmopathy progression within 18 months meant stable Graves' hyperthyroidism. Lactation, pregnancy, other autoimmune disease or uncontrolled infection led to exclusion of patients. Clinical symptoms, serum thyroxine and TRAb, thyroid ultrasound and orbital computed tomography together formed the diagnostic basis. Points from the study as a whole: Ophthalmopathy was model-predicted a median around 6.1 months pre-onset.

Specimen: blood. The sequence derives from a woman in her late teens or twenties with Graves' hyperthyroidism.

The DNA of the CDR3 is TGTGCCAGCAGCTTGAGGGGCCGGGACTATGGCTACACCTTC. Protein product: CASSLRGRDYGYTF. The chain carries TRBV5-6 and TRBJ1-2, with D tentatively TRBD1 (5 bases). In germline, CDR1 is SGHDT, CDR2 YYEEEE. The V end lost 1 base, the J end lost 3 bases, and 10 bases lay between the germline ends. The CDR3 runs 14 residues.